This is a list of T cell receptor beta chains from one sample in a study of CD8+ T cells in alopecia areata. Repertoires were generated with immunoSEQ multiplex PCR, while TCRdb's copy carries only in-frame clones and drops some. The sample includes 150,000 or so clones, about 60% of them seen just once. The sample consisted of CD4+ T cells sorted from blood. Receptor source: a human donor in good health. Both conserved end residues are part of each CDR3. Each record gives: V gene, D gene, J gene, clone size, CDR3 protein, CDR3 DNA. The D gene is left open where the match is weak. Expanded clones are given a class, and other clones once, few, many or no size at all.

TRBV5-1,.,TRBJ2-2,.,CASSRSWTGELFF,TGCGCCAGCAGCCGGAGTTGGACCGGGGAGCTGTTTTTT
TRBV6-5,.,TRBJ1-2,.,CASSYSRGTYGYTF,TGTGCCAGCAGTTACTCCCGGGGGACCTATGGCTACACCTTC
TRBV6-4,.,TRBJ1-1,.,CASSRTVNTEAFF,TGTGCCAGCAGTCGGACGGTGAACACTGAAGCTTTCTTT
TRBV11-2,TRBD1,TRBJ2-7,few,CASSIGTANYEQYF,TGTGCCAGCAGCATCGGGACAGCGAACTACGAGCAGTACTTC
TRBV28,TRBD1,TRBJ1-5,.,CASSPTGTGRRNQPQHF,TGTGCCAGCAGTCCTACCGGGACAGGGCGTCGCAATCAGCCCCAGCATTTT
TRBV5-4,.,TRBJ1-4,.,CASSSTPGRLFF,TGTGCCAGCAGCTCAACACCGGGCAGACTGTTTTTT
TRBV4-1,TRBD2,TRBJ2-7,.,CASSQDPSSGRQNEQYF,TGCGCCAGCAGCCAAGATCCGAGCAGCGGGAGACAGAACGAGCAGTACTTC
TRBV2,.,TRBJ1-4,few,CASSFTEKLFF,TGTGCCAGCAGTTTTACCGAAAAACTGTTTTTT
TRBV6-5,.,TRBJ2-2,.,CATVRRAEATGELFF,TGTGCCACCGTCAGGCGAGCAGAGGCAACCGGGGAGCTGTTTTTT
TRBV5-1,.,TRBJ2-5,.,CASSLAGAQETQYF,TGCGCCAGCAGCTTGGCAGGAGCCCAAGAGACCCAGTACTTC
TRBV15,.,TRBJ2-3,.,CATSRDYGGLRSASTDTQYF,TGTGCCACCAGCAGAGATTACGGGGGTCTCAGAAGCGCTAGCACAGATACGCAGTATTTT
TRBV5-1,.,TRBJ2-7,few,CASSRGTLLEEQYF,TGCGCCAGCAGTCGGGGGACCCTCTTGGAAGAGCAGTACTTC
TRBV29-1,.,TRBJ2-3,.,CSVQSTDTQYF,TGCAGCGTTCAAAGCACAGATACGCAGTATTTT
TRBV2,.,TRBJ2-5,.,CASSDVGQETQYF,TGTGCCAGCAGTGACGTAGGACAAGAGACCCAGTACTTC
TRBV2,.,TRBJ2-6,.,CASSLRGRGVSGANVLTF,TGTGCCAGCAGTTTAAGAGGCAGGGGTGTATCTGGGGCCAACGTCCTGACTTTC
TRBV29-1,TRBD1,TRBJ2-1,.,CSVGRGLDEQFF,TGCAGCGTTGGCAGGGGGCTGGATGAGCAGTTCTTC
TRBV29-1,.,TRBJ1-3,.,CSVAPLLGNTIYF,TGCAGCGTTGCCCCCCTCCTTGGAAACACCATATATTTT
TRBV5-6,.,TRBJ2-7,.,CASSRLVVSYEQYF,TGTGCCAGCAGTCGGCTAGTTGTAAGCTACGAGCAGTACTTC
TRBV5-1,.,TRBJ1-1,few,CASSLAGQGWTEAFF,TGCGCCAGCAGCTTGGCCGGGCAGGGGTGGACTGAAGCTTTCTTT
TRBV29-1,.,TRBJ2-5,few,CSVRQAQETQYF,TGCAGCGTTAGACAAGCCCAAGAGACCCAGTACTTC
TRBV25-1,TRBD2,TRBJ2-1,.,CATGLAGGLSSYNEQFF,TGTGCCACCGGACTAGCGGGAGGGCTCAGCTCCTACAATGAGCAGTTCTTC
TRBV5-1,TRBD2,TRBJ2-1,.,CASSLGLAGTYNEQFF,TGCGCCAGCAGCTTGGGTCTAGCGGGTACCTACAATGAGCAGTTCTTC
TRBV5-1,TRBD1,TRBJ2-7,.,CASSRYTQGALEQYF,TGCGCCAGCAGCCGATATACGCAGGGGGCTCTCGAGCAGTACTTC
TRBV6-5,.,TRBJ1-5,.,CASSYREGQPQHF,TGTGCCAGCAGTTACAGGGAAGGTCAGCCCCAGCATTTT
TRBV5-6,.,TRBJ1-2,.,CASSLRGYGYTF,TGTGCCAGCAGCTTGCGGGGGTATGGCTACACCTTC
TRBV6-5,TRBD2,TRBJ2-1,.,CASSSLAGVRNEQFF,TGTGCCAGCAGTTCACTAGCGGGAGTACGCAATGAGCAGTTCTTC
TRBV30,TRBD1,TRBJ1-2,.,CAWTGGYGYTF,TGTGCCTGGACAGGGGGATATGGCTACACCTTC
TRBV7-2,TRBD1,TRBJ1-1,.,CASRVDRAHTEAFF,TGTGCCAGCCGCGTGGACAGGGCCCACACTGAAGCTTTCTTT
TRBV5-6,.,TRBJ2-2,.,CASSFVYTGELFF,TGTGCCAGCAGCTTCGTCTACACCGGGGAGCTGTTTTTT
TRBV14,.,TRBJ1-2,once,CASSQTRDNGYTF,TGTGCCAGCAGCCAAACGAGGGATAATGGCTACACCTTC
TRBV19,.,TRBJ2-1,few,CASSIWGINEQFF,TGTGCCAGTAGTATTTGGGGAATCAATGAGCAGTTCTTC
TRBV29-1,TRBD1,TRBJ2-7,.,CSVRWTGGGEQYF,TGCAGCGTTCGCTGGACAGGGGGGGGCGAGCAGTACTTC
TRBV4-1,.,TRBJ2-5,few,CASRAMGLGETQYF,TGCGCCAGCAGGGCTATGGGGCTGGGAGAGACCCAGTACTTC
TRBV4-1,TRBD2,TRBJ2-1,.,CASSRLAAYNEQFF,TGCGCCAGCAGCCGACTAGCAGCGTACAATGAGCAGTTCTTC
TRBV27,.,TRBJ2-6,.,CASSFGVGGANVLTF,TGTGCCAGCAGTTTTGGTGTGGGTGGGGCCAACGTCCTGACTTTC
TRBV5-1,.,TRBJ2-7,.,CASSLVRSAVEQYF,TGCGCCAGCAGCTTGGTCCGCTCCGCGGTTGAGCAGTACTTC
TRBV6-6,TRBD2,TRBJ2-7,few,CASSTGGRGEQYF,TGTGCCAGCAGTACGGGAGGGCGGGGCGAGCAGTACTTC
TRBV13,.,TRBJ1-2,.,CASSHREGIYGYTF,TGTGCCAGCAGCCACAGGGAGGGGATCTATGGCTACACCTTC
TRBV29-1,TRBD2,TRBJ2-7,.,CSVEDPGLATYEQYF,TGCAGCGTTGAAGATCCGGGACTAGCGACGTACGAGCAGTACTTC
TRBV11-2,.,TRBJ2-2,.,CASSARGHNTGELFF,TGTGCCAGCAGCGCTCGCGGGCACAACACCGGGGAGCTGTTTTTT
TRBV7-9,.,TRBJ1-2,.,CASSLEGFGSYGYTF,TGTGCCAGCAGCTTAGAGGGGTTCGGCAGCTATGGCTACACCTTC
TRBV5-1,.,TRBJ2-5,few,CASSILGTQETQYF,TGCGCCAGCAGTATCCTCGGGACCCAAGAGACCCAGTACTTC
TRBV21-1,.,TRBJ2-5,.,CASSKAGNRQETQYF,TGTGCCAGCAGCAAAGCAGGGAACAGGCAAGAGACCCAGTACTTC
TRBV28,.,TRBJ2-7,.,CASGTLNPYEQYF,TGTGCCAGCGGGACTTTGAATCCCTACGAGCAGTACTTC
TRBV29-1,TRBD2,TRBJ2-7,.,CSAAAGASYEQYF,TGCAGCGCAGCAGCGGGAGCGTCCTACGAGCAGTACTTC